This T cell receptor (beta chain) was sequenced in a study of blood T cell repertoires in COVID-19. Only in-frame clones appear in the TCRdb table, and some are missing; sequencing was by immunoSEQ multiplex PCR. Found here are roughly 430,000 clones, 70% to 90% of them singletons; the top ten hold approximately 1.3%. V lost 4 bases and J lost 4; bases outside the gene matches: 6. Germline CDR1 and CDR2: MNHEY and SMNVEV (reference sequence). The CDR3 runs 14 residues. The receptor's source is a woman in her late teens or twenties who had been exposed to COVID-19. Sequenced input: PBMCs or T cells enriched from blood (not recorded which). This sequence joins TRBV27 and TRBJ1-1; TRBD1 matches at 7 bases. The CDR3 here is CASSYKGAPTEAFF. CDR3 coding DNA: TGTGCCAGCAGTTATAAGGGGGCACCCACTGAAGCTTTCTTT.